One T cell receptor (beta chain) is described in this entry. These data come from a study of CD8+ T cells in alopecia areata. From germline, CDR1 is SEHNR and CDR2 FQNEAQ (reference sequence). The V end lost 3 bases, the J end lost 5 bases, and 11 bases lay between the germline ends. This CDR3 comprises 15 residues. Extraction of RNA preceded its reverse transcription into cDNA, which served as the sequencing template. Data came from immunoSEQ multiplex PCR; TCRdb stores just in-frame clones and leaves some out. This sample yields 110,000 or so clones, of which 50% to 75% are seen a single time; roughly 30% belongs to the top ten. Stated treatment: oral pan-JAK inhibitor, 5-10 mg twice daily. Using a FACSAria, the CD4+ and CD8+ T cells were sorted from the PBMCs.

The specimen comprised CD8+ T cells sorted from blood, sampled at week 4, from a patient treated with tofacitinib. The receptor's source is a human donor with alopecia areata. The chain employs TRBV7-9 and TRBJ1-6; a possible D gene is TRBD1 (5 bases). The CDR3 nucleotides read TGTGCCAGCAGCTTCCCGGGACGGGATAATTCACCCCTCCACTTT. This sequence encodes CASSFPGRDNSPLHF.